A selection of T cell receptor beta chains follows, all from one sample in a study of shared clonotypes between healthy human individuals. The assay was immunoSEQ multiplex PCR, and TCRdb's table has in-frame clones only and misses some. The top ten hold roughly 16% of the sample, which has some 320,000 clones, about nine tenths seen once. The material sequenced was memory CD8+ T cells sorted from blood. Receptors originate from a man younger than 35 in good health. The CDR3 runs from the conserved cysteine through the conserved F or W.

j_gene | v_gene | CDR3aa
TRBJ2-1 | TRBV5-1 | CASSSDRTRRALNEQFF
TRBJ1-4 | TRBV6-5 | CASRLWDSEEKLFF
TRBJ2-2 | TRBV28 | CASSLRGLGTGELFF
TRBJ2-3 | TRBV28 | CASSFYSSGSTDTQYF
TRBJ2-3 | TRBV7-2 | CASSYPGPDTQYF
TRBJ1-6 | TRBV30 | CAYDRDNSPLHF
TRBJ2-7 | TRBV27 | CASSLGRSYEQYF
TRBJ1-4 | TRBV10-2 | CASSVMGQGHATNEKLFF
TRBJ1-2 | TRBV7-9 | CASSSKGQAYGYTF
TRBJ1-1 | TRBV18 | CASSHPGGGDTEAFF
TRBJ1-1 | TRBV28 | CASSPTGAWTEAFF
TRBJ1-1 | TRBV5-1 | CASSLLVPGEGTEAFF
TRBJ1-1 | TRBV28 | CASSLGGENTEAFF
TRBJ1-2 | TRBV7-9 | CASSPPVAPRPNYGYTF
TRBJ1-1 | TRBV18 | CASSPQFVTPDTEAFF
TRBJ2-7 | TRBV5-1 | CASSWGPTYEQYF
TRBJ2-1 | TRBV27 | CASSLSTANNEQFF
TRBJ2-3 | TRBV9 | CASSVGLDTQYF
TRBJ2-1 | TRBV4-1 | CASSQVEGGGEQFF
TRBJ2-1 | TRBV7-6 | CASSLETGPYNEQFF
TRBJ2-7 | TRBV4-3 | CASSQGQLSPGQYF
TRBJ1-3 | TRBV27 | CASSPSAGESGNTIYF
TRBJ2-3 | TRBV7-2 | CASSLVLAGGPDTQYF
TRBJ2-5 | TRBV6-1 | CASSDGTVAQETQYF
TRBJ1-2 | TRBV5-6 | CASSWGRYEGYTF
TRBJ2-7 | TRBV9 | CASSVGTQNSYEQYF
TRBJ2-4 | TRBV27 | CASSLGQGIGKAKNIQYF
TRBJ2-7 | TRBV7-9 | CASSLRQGYEQYF
TRBJ2-3 | TRBV27 | CASSRTGSHTDTQYF